These 2 T cell receptor beta chains were sequenced from one sample in a study of early T cells in non-severe SARS-CoV-2 infection. TCRdb passed the 5' RACE reads through MiXCR, listing each CDR3 protein once. The table records more than 85,000 distinct CDR3 sequences, approximately 16% of them present only once. Sequencing was performed on whole blood. These receptors all stem from an adult who was a healthcare worker with PCR-confirmed SARS-CoV-2 infection or an uninfected control (not recorded which).

The chain is built from TRBV28 and TRBJ1-6, with 7 bases fitting TRBD1. This CDR3 has 15 residues. With V trimmed by 5 bases and J by 8 bases, 9 bases remained unmatched. Germline CDR1 reads MDHEN; CDR2 reads SYDVKM. The CDR3 protein is CASSPPTGQHSPLHF. The DNA of the CDR3 is TGTGCCAGCAGTCCACCGACAGGGCAGCATTCACCCCTCCACTTT.

This clonotype was seen a few times. The chain couples TRBV6-1 to TRBJ2-4, with TRBD2 matching over 8 bases. V lost 1 base, J lost 8 bases, and 10 bases stayed unmatched. Germline V gene data show CDR1 as MNHNS and CDR2 as SASEGT. This CDR3 comprises 16 residues. Written as DNA, the CDR3 is TGTGCCAGCAGTGAAGGGCGGGGGGCCGCGTCAGACATTCAGTACTTC. It is translated as CASSEGRGAASDIQYF.